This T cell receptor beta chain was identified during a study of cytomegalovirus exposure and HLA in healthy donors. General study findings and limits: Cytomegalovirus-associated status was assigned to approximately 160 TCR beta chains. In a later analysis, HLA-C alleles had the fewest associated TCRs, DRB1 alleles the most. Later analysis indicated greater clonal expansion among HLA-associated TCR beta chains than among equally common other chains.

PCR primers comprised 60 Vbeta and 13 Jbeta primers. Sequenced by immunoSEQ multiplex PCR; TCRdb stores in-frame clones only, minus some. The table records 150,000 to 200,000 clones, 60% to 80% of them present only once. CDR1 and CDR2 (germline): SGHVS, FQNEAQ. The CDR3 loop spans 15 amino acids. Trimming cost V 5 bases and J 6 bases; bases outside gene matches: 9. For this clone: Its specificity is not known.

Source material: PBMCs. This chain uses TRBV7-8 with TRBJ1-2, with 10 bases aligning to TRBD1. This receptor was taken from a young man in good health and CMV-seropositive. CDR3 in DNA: TGTGCCAGCAGCCCGAGCCGGACAGGGGGGGATGGCTACACCTTC. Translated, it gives CASSPSRTGGDGYTF.